Listed below are T cell receptor beta chains from one sample, sequenced in a study of regulatory T cells in long-lasting Graves disease. TCRdb analysed the multiplex PCR reads with MiXCR anew, one entry per CDR3 protein. This table has roughly 400,000 distinct CDR3 sequences, around 20% appearing once. The sample here was peripheral blood mononuclear cells (PBMCs), taken when the disease was refractory, from a patient treated with antithyroid drugs. All receptors come from a female donor with Graves disease. Both conserved end residues are part of each CDR3. D genes are given only for firm matches. For some rows the clone size is stated as once, few or many, or as a class when expanded; others skip it.

>TRBJ1-1|TRBD1|TRBV6-2/TRBV6-3|many
TGTGCCAGCAGTTTAGGACAGGGGGCGGCGAACACTGAAGCTTTCTTT
CASSLGQGAANTEAFF
>TRBJ2-7|TRBD2|TRBV27|many
TGTGCCAGCAGGGGACTAGCGGGAGGACCCTCCTACGAGCAGTACTTC
CASRGLAGGPSYEQYF
>TRBJ2-1|NA|TRBV28|few
TGTGCCAGCAGTTCGGGCAGGGCTGCGTACAATGAGCAGTTCTTC
CASSSGRAAYNEQFF
>TRBJ1-5|NA|TRBV12-3/TRBV12-4|many
TGTGCCAGCAGTCCCTCGGGAGGGCTTCAGCCCCAGCATTTT
CASSPSGGLQPQHF
>TRBJ1-5|NA|TRBV12-5|NA
TGTGCTAGTGGCCCCATGACAGCTGATAGCAATCAGCCCCAGCATTTT
CASGPMTADSNQPQHF
>TRBJ2-7|NA|TRBV7-8|many
TGTGCCAGCAGCTTAAGGTCCATTTCCTACGAGCAGTACTTC
CASSLRSISYEQYF
>TRBJ2-3|TRBD2|TRBV24-1|few
TGTGCCACCAGTGAAGGACTAGGGCTCACAGATACGCAGTATTTT
CATSEGLGLTDTQYF
>TRBJ2-5|TRBD2|TRBV5-1|NA
TGCGCCAGCAGCCCGAAAGCGGGAGTTGGAGAGACCCAGTACTTC
CASSPKAGVGETQYF
>TRBJ1-1|NA|TRBV30|many
TGTGCCTGGAGTGTACCGAGGTTGGCTTTCTTT
CAWSVPRLAFF
>TRBJ1-5|NA|TRBV28|few
TGTGCCAGCTGGGGGCCGGGGTTGGGCAATCAGCCCCAGCATTTT
CASWGPGLGNQPQHF
>TRBJ1-3|NA|TRBV28|many
TGTGCCAGCAGTTTAATCCGGAGACAGAGCTCTGGAAACACCATATATTTT
CASSLIRRQSSGNTIYF
>TRBJ1-1|TRBD1|TRBV6-1|few
TGTGCCAGCAGTCTGGGACAGCAAGCTTTCTTT
CASSLGQQAFF
>TRBJ1-2|NA|TRBV6-2/TRBV6-3|few
TGTGCCAGCAGGCGGGAGGATAAACCTTCTAACTATGGCTACACCTTC
CASRREDKPSNYGYTF
>TRBJ2-7|TRBD1|TRBV28|many
TGTGCCAGCAGATCGACAGGGGTGAGTTTCGAGCAGTACTTC
CASRSTGVSFEQYF
>TRBJ1-5|NA|TRBV28|many
TGTGCCAGCAGTTTACCTACAGAAGGCAATCAGCCCCAGCATTTT
CASSLPTEGNQPQHF
>TRBJ1-1|NA|TRBV7-9|many
TGTGCCAGCTCGAGTTGGGCCGCGAACACTGAAGCTTTCTTT
CASSSWAANTEAFF
>TRBJ1-1|NA|TRBV7-2|many
TGTGCCAGCAGCTTAAAGAGGTTGGGGGATGGCACTGAAGCTTTCTTT
CASSLKRLGDGTEAFF
>TRBJ1-1|TRBD1|TRBV7-2|few
TGTGCCAGCAGCTTAGGGACAGGGGAGGTGCCTGAAGCTTTCTTT
CASSLGTGEVPEAFF
>TRBJ2-2|NA|TRBV11-2|NA
TGTGCCAGCAGTCTACGAGTTACCACCGGGGAGCTGTTTTTT
CASSLRVTTGELFF
>TRBJ2-5|NA|TRBV18|many
TGTGCCAGCTCACGCGATGAGACCCAGTACTTC
CASSRDETQYF
>TRBJ2-7|TRBD1|TRBV28|many
TGTGCCAGCAGCCCCGGGACAGACACCTACGAGCAGTACTTC
CASSPGTDTYEQYF
>TRBJ2-4|TRBD1|TRBV6-1|NA
TGTGCCAGCAGGGGGACAGGGGGCGTCACGGACATTCGGTACTTC
CASRGTGGVTDIRYF
>TRBJ1-5|TRBD1|TRBV7-8|NA
TGTGCCAGCAGCTTAGCCGGGACAGGGGGCGATGGGTACCAGCCCCAGCATTTT
CASSLAGTGGDGYQPQHF
>TRBJ1-1|NA|TRBV5-5|NA
TGTGCCAGCAGCTTGGGCCCCGTGGGGAACACTGAAGCTTTCTTT
CASSLGPVGNTEAFF
>TRBJ1-4|NA|TRBV7-9|many
TGTGCCAGCAGCTTAGTAGGGACTGATGAAAAACTGTTTTTT
CASSLVGTDEKLFF
>TRBJ1-1|NA|TRBV7-2|NA
TGTGCCAGCAGCCCCGTCGGGACATCGAACAGTGAAGCTTTCTTT
CASSPVGTSNSEAFF
>TRBJ1-2|TRBD1|TRBV20-1|many
TGCAGTGCCGTCACATACCAGGGGGCGATGAACTATGGCTACACCTTC
CSAVTYQGAMNYGYTF